One and the same sample provided the 6 T cell receptor beta chains below, sequenced in a study of PD-1 and CTLA-4 blockade in melanoma. Assay: immunoSEQ multiplex PCR; the TCRdb copy retains only in-frame clones and omits some. The sample holds around 7,200 clones; over 70% are singletons and the top ten take less than 45%. The sample consisted of CD8+ T cells from peripheral blood, taken before anti-PD-1 treatment. The receptors shown here come from a human donor with melanoma.

This chain links TRBV7-9 with TRBJ1-2, with TRBD1 matching 10 bases. The junction had 5 bases not matched to a gene; V was cut back by 5 bases and J by 8 bases. The CDR3 contains 13 residues. Germline loops: CDR1 SEHNR, CDR2 FQNEAQ (reference sequence). CDR3 amino acids: CASSLGTGDGYTF. CDR3 coding DNA: TGTGCCAGCAGCCTCGGGACAGGGGACGGCTACACCTTC.

The chain is built from TRBV27 and TRBJ2-5, with D perhaps TRBD1 or TRBD2 (6 bases each). V was pared by 6 bases and J by 1 base, with 15 bases between. Germline CDR1 MNHEY, CDR2 SMNVEV (reference sequence). The CDR3 length is 15 residues. The CDR3 sequence: CASSPSPGAQETQYF. In nucleotides, the CDR3 is TGTGCCAGCAGCCCTTCCCCGGGGGCCCAAGAGACCCAGTACTTC.

The chain couples TRBV9 to TRBJ2-3; D call uncertain. Germline CDR1 SGDLS, CDR2 YYNGEE. V was pared by 0 bases and J by 2 bases, with 10 bases between. This CDR3 is 15 amino acids long. CDR3 sequence reads: CASSVGTLITDTQYF. For the CDR3, the DNA is TGTGCCAGCAGCGTAGGAACACTCATCACAGATACGCAGTATTTT.

The rearrangement links TRBV7-9 to TRBJ2-5; 9 positions agree with TRBD1. V was pared by 5 bases and J by 5 bases, with 9 bases of the junction left unmatched. The CDR3 runs 15 residues. Per the germline V gene, CDR1 is SEHNR and CDR2 is FQNEAQ (reference sequence). The DNA for the CDR3 is TGTGCCAGCAGCCCCCTGGACAGGGGATCGGAGACCCAGTACTTC. Residues: CASSPLDRGSETQYF.

This clone was seen a handful of times. CDR3 sequence (DNA): TGTGCCAGCAGTTACTCGATGGGGCTCAATCAGCCCCAGCATTTT. As protein: CASSYSMGLNQPQHF. This chain links TRBV6-5 with TRBJ1-5; D is possibly TRBD1 (5 bases). With 0 bases removed from V and 3 bases from J, the gap between germline ends came to 9 bases. Germline CDR1 and CDR2: MNHEY and SVGAGI. The CDR3 has 15 amino acids.

The genes are TRBV9 and TRBJ1-1; a weak D match, TRBD1 (6 bases). Germline V CDR1 and CDR2: SGDLS, YYNGEE. The CDR3 is 14 residues long. The V end was cut by 5 bases, the J end by 1 base, with 12 bases between. The CDR3 reads CASSDRLSNTEAFF. As DNA, the CDR3 is TGTGCCAGCAGTGACAGGCTTTCGAACACTGAAGCTTTCTTT.